One sample yielded the 17 T cell receptor beta chains listed below, sequenced in a study of blood T cell repertoires in COVID-19 (dated by TCRdb to the early 2020s). The library was prepared using the immunoSEQ multiplex PCR assay. TCRdb obtained this table from immuneACCESS and retained in-frame rearrangements with V and J assigned. These tables miss some clones; where compared with another copy, unresolved V genes account for less than half of the shortfall, and the remainder is unexplained. A total of 200,000 to 300,000 clones appear in this sample, approximately 86% of them only once. Roughly 1.9% of the sample belongs to the ten largest clones. Sequenced input: peripheral blood. Source of these receptors: a man aged 30 to 39 with active or convalescent COVID-19.

The chain recombines TRBV13 with TRBJ2-2; 11 bases fit TRBD2. The CDR3 covers 16 residues. The V and J ends lost 3 bases and 6 bases, in that order; junction bases with no gene match: 6. From germline, CDR1 is PRHDT and CDR2 FYEKMQ (reference sequence). The CDR3 DNA is TGTGCCAGCAGCTTCGCTACTAGCGGGGGAGCCGGGGAGCTGTTTTTT. Its translation: CASSFATSGGAGELFF.

This sequence joins TRBV2 and TRBJ2-3, with 11 bases fitting TRBD2. V lost 8 bases and J lost 3; bases outside the gene matches: 7. Germline V lookup: CDR1 SNHLY, CDR2 FYNNEI. The CDR3 extends over 15 amino acids. CDR3 amino acids: CASWGLAVRTDTQYF. In nucleotides, the CDR3 is TGTGCCAGCTGGGGACTAGCGGTTAGAACAGATACGCAGTATTTT.

With regard to this clone: An end of the junction does not agree with germline; a read error may underlie this. This chain links TRBV29-1 with TRBJ2-7, with D perhaps matching TRBD2 (6 bases). This CDR3 comprises 11 residues. From germline, CDR1 is SQVTM and CDR2 ANQGSEA. The CDR3 nucleotides are TGCAGCGTTGAGGGGGTTTCGGGGGTGCACTTC. Its protein is CSVEGVSGVHF.

The chain is built from TRBV6-5 and TRBJ1-1, with unresolved D. V lost 11 bases to trimming and J lost 0 bases, with 13 bases between them. The CDR3 consists of 13 residues. The V gene's germline CDR1 is MNHEY and CDR2 SVGAGI. CDR3 DNA sequence: TGTGCCTTGGAGGAGGAGATGAACACTGAAGCTTTCTTT. Translated, it gives CALEEEMNTEAFF.

The rearrangement joins TRBV4-2 to TRBJ1-1; D ambiguous. Per the germline V gene, CDR1 is LGHNA and CDR2 is YNFKEQ. The V end was cut by 0 bases, the J end by 4 bases, with 9 bases between. This CDR3 region has 14 residues. CDR3 in amino acids: CASSQDVGSTEAFF. CDR3 DNA sequence: TGTGCCAGCAGCCAAGATGTGGGGAGCACTGAAGCTTTCTTT.

This rearrangement joins TRBV29-1 to TRBJ2-3, with 13 bases aligning to TRBD2. This CDR3 spans 19 amino acids. V lost 1 base and J lost 2; bases outside the gene matches: 12. CDR1 is SQVTM and CDR2 is ANQGSEA in the germline V gene. In nucleotides, the CDR3 is TGCAGCGTTGAAGGAACCCAAAGACTAGCGGGGGGCTACACAGATACGCAGTATTTT. Translation: CSVEGTQRLAGGYTDTQYF.

This clone was found a few times. V usage is TRBV27 and J usage is TRBJ2-7; the D gene is possibly TRBD1 (5 bases). The germline V gene has CDR1 MNHEY and CDR2 SMNVEV (reference sequence). The V end lost 4 bases, the J end lost 0 bases, and 16 bases lay between the germline ends. The CDR3 runs to 16 residues. The CDR3 DNA reads TGTGCCAGCAGTTCTCCAGGGCTCACTACCTCCTACGAGCAGTACTTC. Protein sequence: CASSSPGLTTSYEQYF.

V usage is TRBV24-1 and J usage is TRBJ2-5; possibly TRBD2 for D (5 bases). The CDR3 has 13 residues. Germline loops: CDR1 KGHDR, CDR2 SFDVKD. With 7 bases removed from V and 2 bases from J, the gap between germline ends came to 10 bases. CDR3 coding DNA: TGTGCCACCAGACTAGGAAAGCAAGAGACCCAGTACTTC. The encoded protein is CATRLGKQETQYF.

This clone was observed a single time. The chain couples TRBV25-1 to TRBJ2-2; no reliable D call. This CDR3 has 15 amino acids. V was cut by 6 bases and J by 4 bases, with 15 bases left in between. Per the germline V gene, CDR1 is MGHDK and CDR2 is SYGVNS. This chain's CDR3 is CASSPGSPSTGELFF. The CDR3 region has the DNA TGTGCCAGCAGCCCAGGCAGTCCCTCCACCGGGGAGCTGTTTTTT.

This chain connects TRBV4-3 to TRBJ2-3; D uncertain. Trimming cost V 0 bases and J 6 bases, with 7 bases left between them. The CDR3 is 13 amino acids. Germline V lookup: CDR1 LGHNA, CDR2 YSLEER. The CDR3 region is CASSQENTDTQYF. The CDR3 bases are TGCGCCAGCAGCCAAGAAAATACTGATACGCAGTATTTT.

The chain employs TRBV29-1 and TRBJ2-7, with 9 positions matching TRBD1. Germline CDR1 reads SQVTM; CDR2 reads ANQGSEA. V lost 3 bases, J lost 4 bases, and 7 bases stayed unmatched. The CDR3 length is 14 residues. CDR3 in amino acids: CSVDRAGQGYEQYF. The DNA of the CDR3 is TGCAGCGTTGATCGGGCGGGACAGGGTTACGAGCAGTACTTC.

This chain uses TRBV7-9 with TRBJ2-7, with D perhaps matching TRBD2 (6 bases). The CDR3 contains 13 residues. Deletions cut 5 bases from V and 7 bases from J, with 15 bases between. The germline V gene has CDR1 SEHNR and CDR2 FQNEAQ (reference sequence). For the CDR3, the DNA is TGTGCCAGCAGCCCACAGGCGGAGGGGGAGCAGTACTTC. Protein sequence: CASSPQAEGEQYF.

The count of this clone is one. The chain has TRBV29-1 and TRBJ2-7, with D unclear. Germline CDR1 is SQVTM and CDR2 is ANQGSEA. V shed 4 bases and J shed 4 bases, with 29 bases lying between them. The CDR3 has 18 amino acids. CDR3 in DNA: TGCAGCGTTGCGATGCTGACATATAACCCCCAACGGCCATACGAGCAGTACTTC. This translates into CSVAMLTYNPQRPYEQYF.

V gene TRBV30 combines with J gene TRBJ2-1, with 7 positions matching TRBD1. Germline CDR1 and CDR2: GTSNPN and SVGIG (reference sequence). Germline trimming cut 1 base from V and 5 bases from J; bases unmatched to any gene: 5. The CDR3 loop spans 14 amino acids. The CDR3 DNA reads TGTGCCTGGAGTGCCGACAGGGTAAACAATGAGCAGTTCTTC. Its translation: CAWSADRVNNEQFF.

This clone was counted a few times. The chain has TRBV24-1 and TRBJ2-5; D may be TRBD2 (6 bases). V was trimmed by 2 bases and J by 2 bases, leaving 14 bases between them. From germline, CDR1 is KGHDR and CDR2 SFDVKD. This CDR3 contains 16 residues. This CDR3 is CATSDSRDVIQETQYF. The CDR3, as DNA: TGTGCCACCAGTGATTCGCGGGACGTGATACAAGAGACCCAGTACTTC.

The chain employs TRBV9 and TRBJ2-2; 12 positions match TRBD2. The CDR3 spans 16 residues. J lost 6 bases, V lost 4 bases, and 7 bases had no gene match. CDR1 and CDR2 (germline): SGDLS, YYNGEE. CDR3 protein: CASSSRTSGVPGELFF. The DNA for the CDR3 is TGTGCCAGCAGCTCTAGGACTAGCGGGGTACCCGGGGAGCTGTTTTTT.

The CDR3 nucleotides are TGTGCTAGTGGTTTGCGGGACAGGGCCTACAATGAGCAGTTCTTC. Protein product: CASGLRDRAYNEQFF. J is TRBJ2-1 and V is TRBV12-5; 9 bases are shared with TRBD1. The CDR3 is 15 residues long. Germline V gives CDR1 LGHNT, CDR2 FRNRAP. Trimming at V came to 2 bases and at J to 2 bases, leaving 1 base not matched to a gene.